This TCR beta chain was sequenced for a study of blood T cell repertoires in COVID-19. As for the study in general: The origin of the acute and convalescent COVID-19 samples was the United States, Italy and Spain. The cDNA or gDNA used as material had been derived from T cells, B-cell-depleted T cells, or PBMCs.

Trimming removed 2 bases at V and 1 base at J, with 14 bases between. CDR1 is MNHEY, CDR2 SVGAGI, per germline. The CDR3 has 16 amino acids. Per the study methods: Scientists estimated how many nucleated cells there were by amplifying reference gene primers. Repertoires were generated with immunoSEQ multiplex PCR, while TCRdb's copy carries only in-frame clones and drops some. The V and J calls and clone size come from that table; D and trimming were worked out from the DNA. The data hold some 150,000 clones, with about 86% observed a single time. This sequence was found in a woman aged 55-70 years with acute or convalescent COVID-19. The chain couples TRBV6-5 to TRBJ2-5; a weak D match, TRBD1 (6 bases). The sequenced material came from peripheral blood. The CDR3 DNA reads as TGTGCCAGCAGTTACCCAGAACGAGGGGGCCAAGAGACCCAGTACTTC. Protein: CASSYPERGGQETQYF.